Listed below are T cell receptor beta chains from one sample, sequenced in a study of regulatory T cells in long-lasting Graves disease. TCRdb analysed the multiplex PCR reads with MiXCR anew, one entry per CDR3 protein. Among 400,000 to 500,000 distinct CDR3 sequences listed, 15% were seen once. In addition, the sample was reused for a study of T cells in Graves' hyperthyroidism and ophthalmopathy.

The sequencing here drew on peripheral blood mononuclear cells (PBMCs), taken at new diagnosis, from a patient treated with antithyroid drugs. The receptor set was obtained from a woman aged 40 to 50 with Graves disease. Both conserved end residues are part of each CDR3. D genes are given only for firm matches. Not all rows give a size; the values are once, few, many and, for expanded clones, a class.

>.|.|TRBJ2-1|TRBV4-1
TGCGCCAGCAGCCGGCAGGGCTACAATGAGCAGTTCTTC
CASSRQGYNEQFF
>few|.|TRBJ2-1|TRBV11-3
TGTGCCAGCAGCGTTGCGTACAGCTCCTACAATGAGCAGTTCTTC
CASSVAYSSYNEQFF
>.|TRBD2|TRBJ2-3|TRBV19
TGTGCCAGTACTACTACCTGGGAACTAGCGGGAGAGAGCACAGATACGCAGTATTTT
CASTTTWELAGESTDTQYF
>many|TRBD1|TRBJ2-3|TRBV7-3
TGTGCCAGCAGCTTACTGGTAGGACAGGGAGCGACAGATACGCAGTATTTT
CASSLLVGQGATDTQYF
>many|TRBD2|TRBJ2-1|TRBV20-1
TGCAGTGCTAGAGATCGCTCGACTAGCGGGAGCCCCTCCTACAATGAGCAGTTCTTC
CSARDRSTSGSPSYNEQFF
>many|TRBD2|TRBJ2-1|TRBV5-4
TGTGCCAGCAGCCGCGCTAGCGGGAGTTTGAATGAGCAGTTCTTC
CASSRASGSLNEQFF
>many|TRBD2|TRBJ2-7|TRBV11-2
TGTGCCAGCAGCGTGATTAGCGGGAGGGCTTTCTACGAGCAGTACTTC
CASSVISGRAFYEQYF
>many|TRBD1|TRBJ2-7|TRBV29-1
TGCAGCGTGGAAGACAGCGGTACAGGGGAGTACGAGCAGTACTTC
CSVEDSGTGEYEQYF
>many|.|TRBJ2-7|TRBV6-1
TGTGCCAGCAGGGACCGGGGCTTGAGCTCCTACGAGCAGTACTTC
CASRDRGLSSYEQYF
>many|.|TRBJ2-7|TRBV10-2
TGCGCCAGCAGTGAGTCCGAACAGGGCTTCTACGAGCAGTACTTC
CASSESEQGFYEQYF
>.|.|TRBJ2-7|TRBV20-1
TGCAGTGCTAAATCAGTCGACGAGCAGTACTTC
CSAKSVDEQYF
>many|TRBD1|TRBJ1-1|TRBV10-3
TGTGCCACCACGACGACAGGGGACTCTGAAGCTTTCTTT
CATTTTGDSEAFF
>.|.|TRBJ2-7|TRBV28
TGTGCCAGCAGTTTCGCATCGGCATCCCCCGTAGTCCACGAGCAGTACTTC
CASSFASASPVVHEQYF
>.|.|TRBJ2-1|TRBV7-6
TGTGCCAGCAGCTTGGGAGTCTACAACAATGAGCAGTTCTTC
CASSLGVYNNEQFF
>many|.|TRBJ2-6|TRBV7-3
TGTGCCAGCAGCTTTCTGGGCAGGGCTAGCTCTGGGGCCAACGTCCTGACTTTC
CASSFLGRASSGANVLTF
>.|TRBD2|TRBJ2-1|TRBV12-3/TRBV12-4
TGTGCCAGCAGTTTAGGGGGATGGGCGGGAGCCTCGAGGGGTGAGCAGTTCTTC
CASSLGGWAGASRGEQFF
>many|TRBD2|TRBJ2-1|TRBV27
TGTGCCATCGCTAGCGGGAGTTACAATGAGCAGTTCTTC
CAIASGSYNEQFF
>many|.|TRBJ1-5|TRBV30
TGTGCCTGGACCGACAAGCCCAATCAGCCCCAGCATTTT
CAWTDKPNQPQHF
>.|.|TRBJ2-1|TRBV4-2
TGTGCCAGCAGCCAAGATAGGGCTCAGGTCTTC
CASSQDRAQVF
>many|.|TRBJ2-2|TRBV11-2
TGTGCCAGCAGCTTAGATCTTCCTAGCACCGGGGAGCTGTTTTTT
CASSLDLPSTGELFF
>.|.|TRBJ2-2|TRBV15
TGTGCCACTAGCCGGGACACCGGCACCGGGGAGCTGTTTTTT
CATSRDTGTGELFF
>many|.|TRBJ2-1|TRBV7-2
TGTGCCAGCAGTCGTATGACCGGCTCCTACAATGAGCAGTTCTTC
CASSRMTGSYNEQFF
>many|.|TRBJ2-3|TRBV5-1
TGCGCCAGCAGCTTCGCCGAGACTGATACGCAGTATTTT
CASSFAETDTQYF
>medium-sized|.|TRBJ2-1|TRBV11-3
TGTGCCAGCAGCTTAGATGGGCAGAATGAGCAGTTCTTC
CASSLDGQNEQFF
>.|.|TRBJ2-5|TRBV27
TGTGCCAGCATGGACAGAACTGAGACCCAGTACTTC
CASMDRTETQYF
>many|TRBD2|TRBJ2-5|TRBV7-2
TGTGCCAGCAGCCCGGTGGGGGGGTCGCAAGAGACCCAGTACTTC
CASSPVGGSQETQYF
>many|TRBD1|TRBJ2-1|TRBV18
TGTGCCAGCTCACGTGGGACAGGACCTAATGAGCAGTTCTTC
CASSRGTGPNEQFF
>many|.|TRBJ1-2|TRBV7-2
TGTGCCAGCAGCTTAAATTCGGGGCTTCCGGATGGCTACACCTTC
CASSLNSGLPDGYTF
>many|TRBD1|TRBJ2-7|TRBV27
TGTGCCAGCAGCTCCGGGACAGGGGGCTTTTCCAAGTACTTC
CASSSGTGGFSKYF
>.|.|TRBJ2-1|TRBV9
TGTGCCAGCAGCGTCACGGGGATTGGGAGTTTGGATGAGCAGTTCTTC
CASSVTGIGSLDEQFF
>.|.|TRBJ1-5|TRBV28
TGTGCCAGCACTCCGGCGGAGGCATATCAGCCCCAGCATTTT
CASTPAEAYQPQHF
>many|.|TRBJ1-2|TRBV28
TGTGCCAGCAGTTTGGGGGCTTGGTATGGCTACACCTTC
CASSLGAWYGYTF
>many|TRBD2|TRBJ2-2|TRBV29-1
TGCAGCGCGGAGGGGGCTAGCGGGACCACCGGGGAGCTGTTTTTT
CSAEGASGTTGELFF
>many|.|TRBJ1-1|TRBV27
TGTGCCAGCCCCGGACAGTCCATGAACACTGAAGCTTTCTTT
CASPGQSMNTEAFF
>.|.|TRBJ2-7|TRBV5-1
TGCGCCAGCAGCCCAAATCAGGGCTACGAGCAGTACTTC
CASSPNQGYEQYF
>.|.|TRBJ1-3|TRBV29-1
TGCAGCGTTGGGACAGAGGGAAACACCATATATTTT
CSVGTEGNTIYF
>.|TRBD1|TRBJ2-2|TRBV9
TGTGCCAGCAGCGTAGCTCTTCGGACAGGGCCGAACACCGGGGAGCTGTTTTTT
CASSVALRTGPNTGELFF
>many|.|TRBJ1-2|TRBV2
TGTGCCAGCAGTGCAGTCCGAGACCGCCCCTATGGCTACACCTTC
CASSAVRDRPYGYTF
>many|.|TRBJ2-5|TRBV7-3
TGTGCCAGCAGTTTGAGAAGCCAAGAGACCCAGTACTTC
CASSLRSQETQYF
>.|TRBD1|TRBJ2-3|TRBV6-2/TRBV6-3
TGTGCCAGCAGTGGAGGACAGGTTCATTTCACAGATACGCAGTATTTT
CASSGGQVHFTDTQYF
>.|.|TRBJ1-1|TRBV7-9
TGTGCCAGCAGCCCTGTCGGCGGGGGCAGCACTGAAGCTTTCTTT
CASSPVGGGSTEAFF
>few|TRBD2|TRBJ2-2|TRBV9
TGTGCCAGCAGCCTCACTAGCGGGATGACTTACGGGGAGCTGTTTTTT
CASSLTSGMTYGELFF
>few|TRBD1|TRBJ1-1|TRBV15
TGTGCCACCACACCGGACAGGGGGAACACTGAAGCTTTCTTT
CATTPDRGNTEAFF
>few|.|TRBJ2-1|TRBV20-1
TGCAGTGCTAGAGATCTCACCCCCGAAGGCGAGTACAATGAGCAGTTCTTC
CSARDLTPEGEYNEQFF
>few|.|TRBJ2-1|TRBV28
TGTGCCAACAGCCCGGAGGAGTACAATGAGCAGTTCTTC
CANSPEEYNEQFF
>many|.|TRBJ1-5|TRBV12-3/TRBV12-4
TGTGCCAGCAGTGCGGACCGCGCGCAAGATCAGCCCCAGCATTTT
CASSADRAQDQPQHF
>.|.|TRBJ2-1|TRBV20-1
TGCAGTGCTAGAAGGGACAATGAGCAGTTCTTC
CSARRDNEQFF
>many|.|TRBJ2-5|TRBV28
TGTGCCGCAGGAGTTTTCGGGTCAAAGCAAGAGACCCAGTACTTC
CAAGVFGSKQETQYF